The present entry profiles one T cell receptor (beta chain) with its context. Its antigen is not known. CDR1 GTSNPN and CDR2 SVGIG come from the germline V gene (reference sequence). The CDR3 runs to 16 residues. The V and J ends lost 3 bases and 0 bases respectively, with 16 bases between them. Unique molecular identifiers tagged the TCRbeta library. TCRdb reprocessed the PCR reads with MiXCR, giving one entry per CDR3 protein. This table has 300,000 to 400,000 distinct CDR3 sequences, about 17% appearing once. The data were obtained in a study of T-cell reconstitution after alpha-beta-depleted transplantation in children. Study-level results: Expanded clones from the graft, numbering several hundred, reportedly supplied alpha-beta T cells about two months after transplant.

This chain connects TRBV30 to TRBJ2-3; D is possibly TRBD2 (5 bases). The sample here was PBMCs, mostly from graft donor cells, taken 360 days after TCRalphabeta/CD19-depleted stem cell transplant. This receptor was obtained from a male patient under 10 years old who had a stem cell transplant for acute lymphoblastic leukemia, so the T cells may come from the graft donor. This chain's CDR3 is CAWSDLPGESTDTQYF. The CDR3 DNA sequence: TGTGCCTGGAGCGACCTGCCCGGGGAAAGCACAGATACGCAGTATTTT.